What follows are 16 T cell receptor beta chains derived from one specimen sequenced in a study of blood T cells in healthy people across ages. A J-beta primer mix and a sample-barcoded 5' primer were used in a second PCR of about 7 to 12 cycles. Using its own MiXCR run on the 5' RACE reads, TCRdb lists one record per CDR3 protein. This table has some 760,000 distinct CDR3 sequences, 20% to 25% appearing once. Another study also made use of these data, one on T cells of mothers and their children.

Sequencing input: blood. These TCRs come from a boy younger than 18 in good health.

This clonotype was seen a few times. The rearrangement links TRBV29-1 to TRBJ2-5, with D unresolved. The J call may not be correct, given that the DNA end is closer to TRBJ2-7. CDR1 and CDR2 (germline): SQVTM, ANQGSEA. The CDR3 extends over 12 amino acids. This CDR3 reads CSVGAVSYEQYF. The CDR3, as DNA: TGCAGCGTTGGGGCGGTTTCCTACGAGCAGTACTTC.

In its sample, this clonotype was seen a few times. This chain joins TRBV7-8 and TRBJ1-4; unclear D gene. Germline V CDR1 and CDR2: SGHVS, FQNEAQ. V was shortened by 5 bases and J by 0 bases, with 10 bases between the two germline ends. The CDR3 totals 15 residues. CDR3 loop: CASSPAETTNEKLFF. DNA for the CDR3: TGTGCCAGCAGCCCAGCTGAGACAACTAATGAAAAACTGTTTTTT.

This clonotype was counted between two and nine times. The chain joins TRBV4-3 to TRBJ2-7; D unresolved. CDR3 length: 14 amino acids. Germline V lookup: CDR1 LGHNA, CDR2 YSLEER. The V end lost 0 bases, the J end lost 12 bases, and 18 bases lay between the germline ends. The CDR3: CASSQDNNGERRYF. In DNA, the CDR3 is TGCGCCAGCAGCCAAGATAATAACGGAGAGAGGCGGTACTTC.

This clonotype was seen a handful of times. The chain recombines TRBV29-1 with TRBJ1-5; 9 bases match TRBD1. The germline V gene has CDR1 SQVTM and CDR2 ANQGSEA. Losses at the gene ends were 6 bases for V and 3 bases for J; bases not matched to a gene: 9. This CDR3 region has 15 residues. The CDR3 region has the DNA TGCAGCGTCGCCATTGGACAGGGGCTCAATCAGCCCCAGCATTTT. It translates to CSVAIGQGLNQPQHF.

This clonotype was counted only a few times. The CDR3 region has the DNA TGTGCCAGCAGTGAACGGACGCTTGGAAATCAGCCCCAGCATTTT. This sequence encodes CASSERTLGNQPQHF. The chain employs TRBV2 and TRBJ1-5; D remains unclear. V was shortened by 2 bases and J by 4 bases, with 12 bases between the two germline ends. The CDR3 totals 15 residues. Per germline, CDR1 SNHLY and CDR2 FYNNEI.

This sequence joins TRBV2 and TRBJ1-4, with unresolved D. Trimming pared 8 bases from V and 5 bases from J, leaving 12 bases between. Germline V gene lookup returns CDR1 SNHLY and CDR2 FYNNEI. The CDR3 length is 13 residues. The DNA of the CDR3 is TGTGCCAGCGGAGGGAGGGCAAATGAAAAACTGTTTTTT. Amino acids: CASGGRANEKLFF.

In regard to this clonotype: A read error may account for a junction end that differs from germline. The rearrangement uses TRBV5-1 and TRBJ2-5; 9 bases agree with TRBD2. The DNA matches TRBJ2-7 better at its end, which makes the J call doubtful. The CDR3 covers 15 residues. The germline V gene encodes CDR1 SGHRS and CDR2 YFSETQ. CDR3 sequence reads: CASGLWASGTYEQYF. The CDR3 DNA is TGCGCCAGCGGCTTGTGGGCTAGCGGGACCTACGAGCAGTACTTC.

This rearrangement joins TRBV20-1 to TRBJ2-7; TRBD2 matches at 10 bases. V shed 3 bases, J shed 2 bases, and the junction held 4 bases outside the gene matches. Germline V gene sequence: CDR1 DFQATT, CDR2 SNEGSKA (reference sequence). The CDR3 covers 14 residues. CDR3 DNA sequence: TGCAGTGCTAGCGGGACTAGCGATGCCTACGAGCAGTACTTC. Its protein product is CSASGTSDAYEQYF.

The gene calls are TRBV20-1 and TRBJ2-7; D may be TRBD1 or TRBD2 (5 bases each). The CDR3 length is 15 residues. CDR1 is DFQATT and CDR2 is SNEGSKA in the germline V gene (reference sequence). The ends were cut back, 4 bases at V and 2 bases at J, with 18 bases in the middle. CDR3 in amino acids: CSANPEGRATYEQYF. The CDR3 nucleotides read TGCAGTGCTAACCCCGAGGGGCGGGCCACCTACGAGCAGTACTTC.

The genes are TRBV20-1 and TRBJ2-5, with TRBD2 matching over 11 bases. The CDR3 has 14 amino acids. The V gene end was trimmed by 6 bases and the J gene end by 2 bases; junction bases not matched to a gene: 5. The germline CDR1 and CDR2 sequences are DFQATT and SNEGSKA (reference sequence). The CDR3 DNA reads as TGCAGTGCGTTACTAGCGGGGGTTCAAGAGACCCAGTACTTC. Amino acids: CSALLAGVQETQYF.

This clonotype appeared a few times. The CDR3 region is CATSDQPGQASGYTF. Here the CDR3 DNA reads TGTGCCACCAGTGATCAACCGGGACAGGCCTCTGGCTACACCTTC. This chain joins TRBV24-1 and TRBJ1-2; TRBD1 matches 8 bases. CDR1 KGHDR and CDR2 SFDVKD come from the germline V gene. The CDR3 is 15 amino acids. After removal of 3 bases from V and 7 bases from J, the junction contained 9 bases not matched to a gene.

This clonotype appeared a few times. The V and J genes are TRBV2 and TRBJ1-1, with a possible D match to TRBD1 (5 bases). Germline V CDR1 and CDR2: SNHLY, FYNNEI. The CDR3 loop spans 15 amino acids. Trimming pared 7 bases from V and 5 bases from J, leaving 20 bases between. The CDR3 loop reads CASTPRGGVWTEAFF. The CDR3 coding sequence is TGTGCCAGCACCCCCCGCGGGGGAGTTTGGACTGAAGCTTTCTTT.

This clonotype appeared many times. The CDR3: CASSRAGGGTDTQYF. CDR3 DNA sequence: TGTGCCAGCAGCCGAGCGGGAGGCGGCACAGATACGCAGTATTTT. The chain combines TRBV11-2 with TRBJ2-3, with 9 nucleotides matching TRBD2. The germline gives CDR1 SGHAT, CDR2 FQNNGV. This CDR3 spans 15 amino acids. V was pared by 5 bases and J by 1 base, with 4 bases of the junction left unmatched.

This sequence joins TRBV2 and TRBJ1-5, with D uncertain. The CDR3 is made up of 14 amino acids. Trimming pared 4 bases from V and 9 bases from J, leaving 16 bases between. Germline lookup yields CDR1 SNHLY and CDR2 FYNNEI. Written as DNA, the CDR3 is TGTGCCAGCAGTGGGGCCCCGGGATCGTCGCCCCAGCATTTT. Translation gives CASSGAPGSSPQHF.

The CDR3 region has the DNA TGTGCCAGCATGTTACCCTCTGTAGCTGAAGCTTTCTTT. Translating gives CASMLPSVAEAFF. The V gene is TRBV28, the J gene TRBJ1-1; no reliable D call. CDR3 size: 13 residues. Germline values: CDR1 MDHEN, CDR2 SYDVKM. With 7 bases removed from V and 6 bases from J, the gap between germline ends came to 15 bases.

This clonotype was seen only a few times. V usage is TRBV12-5 and J usage is TRBJ1-5; tentative D call: TRBD1 (6 bases). The V gene lost 4 bases and the J gene lost 4 bases, with 14 bases spanning the gap. The CDR3 runs 15 residues. From germline, CDR1 is LGHNT and CDR2 FRNRAP. Here the CDR3 DNA reads TGTGCTAGTGGTTCGACCGGGACACAAAATCAGCCCCAGCATTTT. Residues: CASGSTGTQNQPQHF.